This T cell receptor (beta chain) came from a study of T cell responses to AZD1222 COVID-19 vaccine. Study results and limitations: The repertoires were collected only after the peak T cell response.

Germline CDR1 is SNHLY and CDR2 is FYNNEI. CDR3 length: 14 amino acids. The ends were cut back, 1 base at V and 3 bases at J, with 9 bases in the middle. Repertoires were generated with immunoSEQ multiplex PCR, while TCRdb's copy carries only in-frame clones and drops some. The data contain 97,000 or so clones, around 86% of them singletons. Note on this clone: Its antigen is as yet unknown.

The chain is built from TRBV2 and TRBJ1-1, with D uncertain. This sequence was found in an adult in good health. Sequenced material: peripheral blood, taken on day 0 of AZD1222 vaccination. The CDR3 DNA reads as TGTGCCAGCAGTGAAGGAGGTGCGTACACTGAAGCTTTCTTT. Translation gives CASSEGGAYTEAFF.